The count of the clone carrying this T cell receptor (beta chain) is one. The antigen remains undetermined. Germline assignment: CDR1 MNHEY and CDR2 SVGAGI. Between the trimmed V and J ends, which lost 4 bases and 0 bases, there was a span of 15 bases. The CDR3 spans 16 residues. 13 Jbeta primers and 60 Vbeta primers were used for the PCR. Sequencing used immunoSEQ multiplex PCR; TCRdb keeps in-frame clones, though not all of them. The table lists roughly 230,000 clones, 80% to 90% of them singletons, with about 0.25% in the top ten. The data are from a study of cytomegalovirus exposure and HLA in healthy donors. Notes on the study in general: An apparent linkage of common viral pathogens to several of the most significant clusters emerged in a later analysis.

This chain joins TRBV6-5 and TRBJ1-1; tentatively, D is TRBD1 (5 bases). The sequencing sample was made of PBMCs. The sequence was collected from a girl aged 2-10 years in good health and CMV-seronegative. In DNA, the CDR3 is TGTGCCAGCAGTTCTCTCCTAGGGACTCTGAACACTGAAGCTTTCTTT. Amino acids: CASSSLLGTLNTEAFF.